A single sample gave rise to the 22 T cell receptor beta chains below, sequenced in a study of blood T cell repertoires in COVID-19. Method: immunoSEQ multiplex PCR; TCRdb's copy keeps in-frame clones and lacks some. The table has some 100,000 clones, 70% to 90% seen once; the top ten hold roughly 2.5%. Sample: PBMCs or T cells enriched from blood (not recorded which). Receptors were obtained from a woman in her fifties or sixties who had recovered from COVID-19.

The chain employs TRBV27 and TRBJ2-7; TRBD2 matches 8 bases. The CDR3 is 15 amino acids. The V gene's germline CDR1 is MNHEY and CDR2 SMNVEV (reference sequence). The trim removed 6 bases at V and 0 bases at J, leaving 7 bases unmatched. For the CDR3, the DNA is TGTGCCAGCAGGTCAAGCGGGAGTTCCTCCTACGAGCAGTACTTC. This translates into CASRSSGSSSYEQYF.

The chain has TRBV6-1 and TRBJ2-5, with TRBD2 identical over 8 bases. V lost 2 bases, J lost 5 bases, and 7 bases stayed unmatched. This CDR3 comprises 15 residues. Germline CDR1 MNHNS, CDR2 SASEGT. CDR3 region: CASSEFAGGPETQYF. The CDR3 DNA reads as TGTGCCAGCAGTGAATTTGCGGGGGGCCCGGAGACCCAGTACTTC.

The CDR3 DNA follows: TGTGCCTCGACGGGAGGGGCGTGGACCGGGGAGCTGTTTTTT. The encoded protein is CASTGGAWTGELFF. The chain combines TRBV10-3 with TRBJ2-2; 8 bases are a match to TRBD2. J was trimmed by 5 bases and V by 11 bases; bases with no gene match: 10. The CDR3 has 14 amino acids. Germline V gene lookup returns CDR1 ENHRY and CDR2 SYGVKD.

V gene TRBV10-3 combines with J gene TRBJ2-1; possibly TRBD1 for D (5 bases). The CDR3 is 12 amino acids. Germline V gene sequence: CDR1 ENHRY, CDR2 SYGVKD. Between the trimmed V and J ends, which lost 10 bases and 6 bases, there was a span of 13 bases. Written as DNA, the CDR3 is TGTGCCACCGGAAGACAGACCAATGAGCAGTTCTTC. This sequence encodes CATGRQTNEQFF.

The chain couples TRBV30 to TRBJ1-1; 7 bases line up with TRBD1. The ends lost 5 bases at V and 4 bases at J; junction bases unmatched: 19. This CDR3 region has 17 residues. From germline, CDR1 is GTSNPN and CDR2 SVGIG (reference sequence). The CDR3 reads CAWGTTSRGGSGTEAFF. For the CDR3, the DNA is TGTGCCTGGGGGACAACTAGCCGAGGGGGCAGTGGCACTGAAGCTTTCTTT.

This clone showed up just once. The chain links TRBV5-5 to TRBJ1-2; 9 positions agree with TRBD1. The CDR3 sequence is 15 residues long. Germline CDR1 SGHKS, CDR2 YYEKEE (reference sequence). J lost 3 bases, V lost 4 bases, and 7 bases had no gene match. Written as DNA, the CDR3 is TGTGCCAGCAGCGACACAGGGGGCGCACACTATGGCTACACCTTC. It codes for CASSDTGGAHYGYTF.

The CDR3 DNA reads TGTGCCAGCAGCCCTGACAGGGTAGCCAAAAACATTCAGTACTTC. Its protein product is CASSPDRVAKNIQYF. This chain joins TRBV12-1 and TRBJ2-4; the D call in the table, TRBD1, was not verified against the DNA. TRBV12-1 is tagged as a pseudogene. The CDR3 runs 15 residues.

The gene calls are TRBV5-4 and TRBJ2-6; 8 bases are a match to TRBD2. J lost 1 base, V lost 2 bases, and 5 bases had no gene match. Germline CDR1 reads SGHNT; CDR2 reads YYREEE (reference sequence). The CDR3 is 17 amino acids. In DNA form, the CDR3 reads TGTGCCAGCAGCTTTGGCGGGAGGAGTTCTGGGGCCAACGTCCTGACTTTC. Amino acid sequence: CASSFGGRSSGANVLTF.

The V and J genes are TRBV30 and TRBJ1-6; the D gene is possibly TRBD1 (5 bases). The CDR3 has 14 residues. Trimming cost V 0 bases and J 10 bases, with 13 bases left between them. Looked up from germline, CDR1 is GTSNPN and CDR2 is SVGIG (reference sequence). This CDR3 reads CAWSVGGDRSPLHF. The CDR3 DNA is TGTGCCTGGAGTGTCGGGGGGGATCGCTCACCCCTCCACTTT.

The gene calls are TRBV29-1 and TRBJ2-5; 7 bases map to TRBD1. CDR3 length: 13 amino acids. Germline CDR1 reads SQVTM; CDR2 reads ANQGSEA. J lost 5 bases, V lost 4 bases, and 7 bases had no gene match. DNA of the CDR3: TGCAGCGTTGCGGGGACAGCTCGGGAGACCCAGTACTTC. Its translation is CSVAGTARETQYF.

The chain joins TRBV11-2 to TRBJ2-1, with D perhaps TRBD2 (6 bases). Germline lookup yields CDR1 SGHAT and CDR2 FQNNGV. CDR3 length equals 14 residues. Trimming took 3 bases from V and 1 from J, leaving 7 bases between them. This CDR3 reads CASSFRGSYNEQFF. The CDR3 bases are TGTGCCAGCAGCTTCCGGGGGTCCTACAATGAGCAGTTCTTC.

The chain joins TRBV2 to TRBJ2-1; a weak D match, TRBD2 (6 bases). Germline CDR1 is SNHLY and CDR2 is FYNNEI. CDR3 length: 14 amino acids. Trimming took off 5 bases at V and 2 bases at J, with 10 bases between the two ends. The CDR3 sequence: CASSSSSAYNEQFF. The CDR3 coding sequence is TGTGCCAGCAGTTCCTCTAGCGCCTACAATGAGCAGTTCTTC.

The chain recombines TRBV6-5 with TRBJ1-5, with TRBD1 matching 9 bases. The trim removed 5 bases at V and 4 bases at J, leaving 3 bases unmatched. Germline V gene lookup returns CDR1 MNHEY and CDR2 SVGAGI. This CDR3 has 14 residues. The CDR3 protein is CASSTGTGNQPQHF. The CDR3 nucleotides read TGTGCCAGCAGTACCGGGACAGGGAATCAGCCCCAGCATTTT.

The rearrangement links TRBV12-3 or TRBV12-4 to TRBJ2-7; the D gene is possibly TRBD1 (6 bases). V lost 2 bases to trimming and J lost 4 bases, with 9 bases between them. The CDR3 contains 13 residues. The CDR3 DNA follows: TGTGCCAGCAGTTTAAACAGGGAATACGAGCAGTACTTC. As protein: CASSLNREYEQYF.

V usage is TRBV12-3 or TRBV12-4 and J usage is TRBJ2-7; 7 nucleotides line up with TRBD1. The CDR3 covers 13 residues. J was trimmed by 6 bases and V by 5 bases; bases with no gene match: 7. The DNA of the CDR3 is TGTGCCAGCAGTCGACAGGGACGGGGCGAGCAGTACTTC. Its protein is CASSRQGRGEQYF.

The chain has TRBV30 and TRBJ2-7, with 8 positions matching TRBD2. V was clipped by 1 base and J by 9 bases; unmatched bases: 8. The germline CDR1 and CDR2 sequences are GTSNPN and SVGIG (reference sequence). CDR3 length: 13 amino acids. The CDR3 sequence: CAWSGSSGGAQYF. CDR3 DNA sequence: TGTGCCTGGAGTGGGAGCTCGGGGGGGGCGCAGTACTTC.

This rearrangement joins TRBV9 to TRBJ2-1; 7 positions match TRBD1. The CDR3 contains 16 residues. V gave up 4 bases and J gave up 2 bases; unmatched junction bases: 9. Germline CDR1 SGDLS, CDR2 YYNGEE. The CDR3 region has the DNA TGTGCCAGCAGCCTAGGGGGCAGGGGGACCTACAATGAGCAGTTCTTC. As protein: CASSLGGRGTYNEQFF.

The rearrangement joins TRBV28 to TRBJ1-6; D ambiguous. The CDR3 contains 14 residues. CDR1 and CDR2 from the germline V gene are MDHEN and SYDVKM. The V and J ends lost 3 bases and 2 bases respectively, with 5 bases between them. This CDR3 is CASSFYPYNSPLHF. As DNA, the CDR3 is TGTGCCAGCAGTTTCTACCCCTATAATTCACCCCTCCACTTT.

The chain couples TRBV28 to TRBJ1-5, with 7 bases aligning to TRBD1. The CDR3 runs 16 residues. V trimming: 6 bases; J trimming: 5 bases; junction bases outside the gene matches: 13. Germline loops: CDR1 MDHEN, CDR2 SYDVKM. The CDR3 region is CASSSHRQGGYQPQHF. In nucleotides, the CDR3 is TGTGCCAGCAGCTCACACCGACAGGGCGGGTATCAGCCCCAGCATTTT.

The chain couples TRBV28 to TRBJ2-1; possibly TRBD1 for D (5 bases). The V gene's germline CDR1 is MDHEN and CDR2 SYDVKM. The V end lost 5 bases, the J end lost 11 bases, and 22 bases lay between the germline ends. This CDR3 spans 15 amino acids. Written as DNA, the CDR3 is TGTGCCAGCAGTCGACAGAGTCCACCGAATGAACAGCAGTTCTTC. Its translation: CASSRQSPPNEQQFF.

The CDR3 is CASSFGGLAKNIQYF. The CDR3 DNA follows: TGTGCCAGCAGCTTTGGGGGGTTAGCCAAAAACATTCAGTACTTC. The chain joins TRBV5-4 to TRBJ2-4, with D perhaps TRBD2 (6 bases). The CDR3 extends over 15 amino acids. CDR1 SGHNT and CDR2 YYREEE come from the germline V gene (reference sequence). The V and J ends lost 2 bases and 0 bases respectively, with 9 bases between them.

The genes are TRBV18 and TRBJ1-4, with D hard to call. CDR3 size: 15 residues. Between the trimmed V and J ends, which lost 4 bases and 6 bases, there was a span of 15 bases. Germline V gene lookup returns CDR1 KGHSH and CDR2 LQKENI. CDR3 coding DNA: TGTGCCAGCTCACGCACCGTACCCGCGGATGAAAAACTGTTTTTT. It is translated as CASSRTVPADEKLFF. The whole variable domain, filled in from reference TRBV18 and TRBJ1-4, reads NAGVMQNPRHLVRRRGQEARLRCSPMKGHSHVYWYRQLPEEGLKFMVYLQKENIIDESGMPKERFSAEFPKEGPSILRIQQVVRGDSAAYFCASSRTVPADEKLFFGSGTQLSVL.